This entry concerns a single TCR beta chain. This sample was taken from a study of blood T cell repertoires in COVID-19. Original methodology: Estimation of nucleated cell counts was performed using reference gene primer amplification. Sequencing was performed with immunoSEQ multiplex PCR; in TCRdb, only in-frame clones are kept and a portion is missing. That table is the source of V, J and clone size, and D and trimming were worked out from the DNA. The sample contains around 140,000 clones, approximately 82% of which appear only once. V lost 5 bases and J 2 bases, leaving 10 bases between the germline ends. This CDR3 has 13 residues. Germline V gives CDR1 MNHEY, CDR2 SVGEGT.

The sequenced sample was peripheral blood. The receptor was isolated from a man in his 60s with active or convalescent COVID-19. J is TRBJ2-7 and V is TRBV6-2 or TRBV6-3; weak D call: TRBD1 (5 bases). CDR3 residues: CASSARQTYEQYF. Written as DNA, the CDR3 is TGTGCCAGCAGTGCACGACAGACCTACGAGCAGTACTTC.